This T cell receptor beta chain was recovered during a study of blood T cell repertoires in COVID-19. As for the study in general: From T cells, B-cell-depleted T cells, or PBMCs came the material, which was cDNA or gDNA.

Assay used: immunoSEQ multiplex PCR; TCRdb lists only in-frame clones, some missing. The sample shows 200,000 to 300,000 clones, approximately 85% of them seen only once. This CDR3 is built from 13 residues. Germline CDR1 and CDR2: SGHRS and YFSETQ. Trimming cost V 5 bases and J 9 bases; bases outside gene matches: 7. The V gene is TRBV5-1, the J gene TRBJ2-1, with 8 bases fitting TRBD2. The sample taken for sequencing was peripheral blood. The source is a human donor in a cohort sampled during active COVID-19. The CDR3 coding sequence is TGCGCCAGCAGTCGGACTAGCCCCGGTGAGCAGTTCTTC. Amino acids: CASSRTSPGEQFF.